What follows are 18 T cell receptor beta chains derived from one specimen sequenced in a study of T cell repertoires in cytomegalovirus infection. TCRdb recomputed calls from the reads with MiXCR, one row per CDR3 protein. The repertoire includes under 150,000 distinct CDR3 sequences, 7% to 9.5% of them detected once, and 10% sits in the top ten. Sample: PBMCs. These receptors came from a human donor in good health (CMV status not recorded). Some clones in this sample may be carry-over from other donors' samples.

This clonotype was seen ten or more times. The chain recombines TRBV28 with TRBJ1-2; 8 bases match TRBD1. Per germline, CDR1 MDHEN and CDR2 SYDVKM. The length of the CDR3 is 15 residues. V lost 2 bases, J lost 1 base, and 3 bases stayed unmatched. In DNA, the CDR3 is TGTGCCAGCAGTTTAGGGACAGGCCATAACTATGGCTACACCTTC. This codes for CASSLGTGHNYGYTF.

A remark on this clonotype: Given the absence of the conserved phenylalanine or tryptophan at the CDR3 end, a read error is likely. The chain has TRBV20-1 and TRBJ1-4; D gene uncertain. The CDR3 length is 14 residues. Germline CDR1 is DFQATT and CDR2 is SNEGSKA (reference sequence). V was shortened by 6 bases and J by 13 bases, with 24 bases between the two germline ends. CDR3 region: CSAFPPDLREGLFI. The CDR3 DNA reads TGCAGTGCATTTCCGCCAGACTTGAGAGAGGGACTGTTTATT.

This clonotype showed up many times. This rearrangement joins TRBV5-6 to TRBJ2-5, with D perhaps matching TRBD1 (5 bases). V was shortened by 2 bases and J by 2 bases, with 16 bases between the two germline ends. The CDR3 extends over 16 amino acids. CDR1 and CDR2 from the germline V gene are SGHDT and YYEEEE. CDR3 sequence (DNA): TGTGCCAGCAGCTTAGGTCCGACAGCCGTACAAGAGACCCAGTACTTC. Protein product: CASSLGPTAVQETQYF.

The chain uses TRBV18 and TRBJ1-1; D possibly corresponds to TRBD1 (5 bases). The germline gives CDR1 KGHSH, CDR2 LQKENI. CDR3 size: 13 residues. The V end lost 3 bases, the J end lost 1 base, and 6 bases lay between the germline ends. The chain's CDR3 is CASSPTANTEAFF. For the CDR3, the DNA is TGTGCCAGCTCACCGACAGCGAACACTGAAGCTTTCTTT.

V is TRBV3-1 and J is TRBJ2-1, with 14 bases fitting TRBD2. The J segment lost 10 bases and the V segment lost 4 bases, leaving 6 bases of the junction unmatched. The CDR3 runs to 15 residues. The germline gives CDR1 LGHDT, CDR2 YNNKEL (reference sequence). CDR3 bases: TGTGCCAGCAGCCTCGGGACTAGCGGGGGCCACGAGCAGTTCTTC. It yields the protein CASSLGTSGGHEQFF.

This clonotype was observed at least ten times. V is TRBV12-3 or TRBV12-4 and J is TRBJ1-6; D not certain. The CDR3 spans 11 residues. Trimming removed 3 bases at V and 15 bases at J, with 9 bases between. DNA for the CDR3: TGTGCCAGCAGTTTTGAGGGAGTCCTCCACTTT. Translating it yields CASSFEGVLHF.

The table lists this clonotype with a few counts. This chain uses TRBV3-1 with TRBJ2-1; TRBD2 is a possible D gene (6 bases). The V end was cut by 3 bases, the J end by 5 bases, with 14 bases between. Per germline, CDR1 LGHDT and CDR2 YNNKEL (reference sequence). This CDR3 region has 15 residues. CDR3 region: CASSQGPGLNNEQFF. The CDR3 DNA reads TGTGCCAGCAGCCAGGGACCGGGACTCAACAATGAGCAGTTCTTC.

This clonotype appeared many times. This chain uses TRBV5-6 with TRBJ2-7, with TRBD2 as a possible D gene (5 bases). From germline, CDR1 is SGHDT and CDR2 YYEEEE. This CDR3 contains 14 residues. Trimming took 3 bases from V and 0 from J, leaving 10 bases between them. CDR3 DNA sequence: TGTGCCAGCAGCTCCCGAGGGCTCTCCTACGAGCAGTACTTC. It encodes CASSSRGLSYEQYF.

This clonotype was observed many times. The chain recombines TRBV11-3 with TRBJ1-2; D ambiguous. There are 13 residues in the CDR3. V lost 4 bases and J lost 8, with 14 bases in between. Germline V gene data show CDR1 as SGHNT and CDR2 as YENEEA. CDR3 in amino acids: CASSSRTWWGYTF. The CDR3 DNA reads TGTGCCAGCAGCTCCCGGACCTGGTGGGGCTACACCTTC.

This sequence joins TRBV20-1 and TRBJ2-1, with 11 bases fitting TRBD2. CDR1 DFQATT and CDR2 SNEGSKA come from the germline V gene (reference sequence). J lost 7 bases, V lost 5 bases, and 7 bases had no gene match. CDR3 length: 14 amino acids. CDR3 residues: CSAYSGGAKNEQFF. The CDR3 DNA sequence: TGCAGTGCTTATAGCGGGGGGGCAAAAAATGAGCAGTTCTTC.

The J gene is TRBJ2-3, the V gene TRBV2; D is ambiguous. Between the trimmed V and J ends, which lost 1 base and 3 bases, there was a span of 14 bases. The length of the CDR3 is 16 residues. Germline loops: CDR1 SNHLY, CDR2 FYNNEI. CDR3 nucleotides: TGTGCCAGCAGTGAAGGGCAGGCGGTAAGGACAGATACGCAGTATTTT. Its translation: CASSEGQAVRTDTQYF.

This clonotype was counted at least ten times. The chain employs TRBV7-2 and TRBJ1-6; possibly TRBD1 for D (5 bases). Germline assignment: CDR1 SGHTA and CDR2 FQGNSA. Trimming left V 0 bases short and J 6 bases short, with 9 bases between. There are 15 residues in the CDR3. The CDR3 nucleotides are TGTGCCAGCAGCTTAGCGTTGGGGCCTAATTCACCCCTCCACTTT. The encoded protein is CASSLALGPNSPLHF.

This clonotype was counted many times. V gene TRBV6-5 combines with J gene TRBJ2-1; D is perhaps TRBD1 (5 bases). V lost 0 bases and J 8 bases, leaving 5 bases between the germline ends. The CDR3 extends over 12 amino acids. Per germline, CDR1 MNHEY and CDR2 SVGAGI. The CDR3 DNA sequence: TGTGCCAGCAGTTACTCACAGGATGAGCAGTTCTTC. This translates into CASSYSQDEQFF.

The J gene is TRBJ1-5, the V gene TRBV29-1, with a weak D call TRBD1 (5 bases). Trimming left V 7 bases short and J 7 bases short, with 17 bases between. The CDR3 covers 13 residues. Germline V lookup: CDR1 SQVTM, CDR2 ANQGSEA. The CDR3 protein is CSASPARDQPQHF. In nucleotides, the CDR3 is TGCAGCGCCTCACCGGCCAGGGACCAGCCCCAGCATTTT.

At least ten counts were recorded for this clonotype. The rearrangement uses TRBV20-1 and TRBJ1-5; no clear D. The CDR3 runs 16 residues. Per the germline V gene, CDR1 is DFQATT and CDR2 is SNEGSKA (reference sequence). Deletions cut 4 bases from V and 4 bases from J, with 20 bases between. DNA of the CDR3: TGCAGTGCTATCTTAGATTTACCCAGCCCGAATCAGCCCCAGCATTTT. This codes for CSAILDLPSPNQPQHF.

This clonotype was seen many times. The chain has TRBV2 and TRBJ2-1, with D possibly being TRBD2 (5 bases). CDR1 is SNHLY, CDR2 FYNNEI, per germline. The CDR3 is 15 residues long. Trimming took off 3 bases at V and 6 bases at J, with 15 bases between the two ends. The CDR3 loop is CASSERAGVGNEQFF. CDR3 sequence (DNA): TGTGCCAGCAGTGAGAGAGCCGGGGTGGGCAATGAGCAGTTCTTC.

This clonotype was detected many times. The rearrangement joins TRBV7-2 to TRBJ1-4; 10 nucleotides agree with TRBD1. The ends lost 5 bases at V and 10 bases at J; junction bases unmatched: 10. Germline V CDR1 and CDR2: SGHTA, FQGNSA. The CDR3 length is 15 residues. DNA for the CDR3: TGTGCCAGCAGCCCCCGGGACAGGGGTATAGGAAAACTGTTTTTT. The encoded protein is CASSPRDRGIGKLFF.

This clonotype was counted ten times or more. This chain uses TRBV6-1 with TRBJ2-7, with a tentative D call TRBD1 (6 bases). CDR3 size: 14 residues. Trimming stripped 7 bases from V and 1 base from J, with 14 bases between. Per germline, CDR1 MNHNS and CDR2 SASEGT. CDR3 coding DNA: TGTGCCAGCAACCCCCGGGACACTTCCTACGAGCAGTACTTC. Protein: CASNPRDTSYEQYF.